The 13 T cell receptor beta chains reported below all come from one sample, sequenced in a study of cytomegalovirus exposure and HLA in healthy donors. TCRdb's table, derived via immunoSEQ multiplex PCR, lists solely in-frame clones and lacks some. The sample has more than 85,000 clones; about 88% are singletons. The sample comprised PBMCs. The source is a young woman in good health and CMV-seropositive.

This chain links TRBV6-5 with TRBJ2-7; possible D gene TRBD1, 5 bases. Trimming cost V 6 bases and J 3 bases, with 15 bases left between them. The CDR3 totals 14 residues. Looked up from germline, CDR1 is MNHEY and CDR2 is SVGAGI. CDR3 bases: TGTGCCAGCAGGCAGGGTGGTTTCGACTACGAGCAGTACTTC. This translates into CASRQGGFDYEQYF.

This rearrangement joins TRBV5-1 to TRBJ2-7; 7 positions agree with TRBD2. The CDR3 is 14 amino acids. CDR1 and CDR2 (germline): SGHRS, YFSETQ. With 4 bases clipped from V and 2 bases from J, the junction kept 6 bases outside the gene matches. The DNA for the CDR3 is TGCGCCAGCAGCGCCCTAGCGGAGGCCTACGAGCAGTACTTC. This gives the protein CASSALAEAYEQYF. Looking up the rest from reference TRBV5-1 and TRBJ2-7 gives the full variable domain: KAGVTQTPRYLIKTRGQQVTLSCSPISGHRSVSWYQQTPGQGLQFLFEYFSETQRNKGNFPGRFSGRQFSNSRSEMNVSTLELGDSALYLCASSALAEAYEQYFGPGTRLTVT.

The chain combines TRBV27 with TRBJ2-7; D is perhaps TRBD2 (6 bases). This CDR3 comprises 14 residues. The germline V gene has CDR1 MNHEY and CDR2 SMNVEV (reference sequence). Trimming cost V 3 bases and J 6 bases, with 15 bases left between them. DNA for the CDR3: TGTGCCAGCAGTTTCCGGCGGACTACGGGCGAGCAGTACTTC. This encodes CASSFRRTTGEQYF.

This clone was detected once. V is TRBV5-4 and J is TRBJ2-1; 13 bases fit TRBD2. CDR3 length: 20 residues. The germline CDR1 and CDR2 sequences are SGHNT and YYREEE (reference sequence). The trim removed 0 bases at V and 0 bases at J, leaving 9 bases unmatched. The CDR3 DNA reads TGTGCCAGCAGCTTGGGGGGACTAGCGGGGTCCTCAAGCTCCTACAATGAGCAGTTCTTC. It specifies CASSLGGLAGSSSSYNEQFF. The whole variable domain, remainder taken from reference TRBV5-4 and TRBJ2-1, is ETGVTQSPTHLIKTRGQQVTLRCSSQSGHNTVSWYQQALGQGPQFIFQYYREEENGRGNFPPRFSGLQFPNYSSELNVNALELDDSALYLCASSLGGLAGSSSSYNEQFFGPGTRLTVL.

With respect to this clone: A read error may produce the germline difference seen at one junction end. The DNA of the CDR3 is TGCGCCAGCACCTTGGGAACAGAGGAGACCCAGTACTTC. Translation gives CASTLGTEETQYF. The rearrangement joins TRBV5-1 to TRBJ2-5; D remains unclear. The CDR3 covers 13 residues. The germline CDR1 and CDR2 sequences are SGHRS and YFSETQ.

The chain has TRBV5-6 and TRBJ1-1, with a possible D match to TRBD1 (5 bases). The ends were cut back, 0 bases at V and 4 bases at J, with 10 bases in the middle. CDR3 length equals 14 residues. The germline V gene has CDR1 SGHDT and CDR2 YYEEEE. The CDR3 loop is CASSLAWRGTEAFF. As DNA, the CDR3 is TGTGCCAGCAGCTTGGCTTGGAGGGGCACTGAAGCTTTCTTT.

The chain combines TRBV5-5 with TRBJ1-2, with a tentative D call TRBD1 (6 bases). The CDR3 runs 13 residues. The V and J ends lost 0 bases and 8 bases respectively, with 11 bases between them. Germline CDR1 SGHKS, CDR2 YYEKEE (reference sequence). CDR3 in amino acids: CASSLGGGEGYTF. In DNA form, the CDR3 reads TGTGCCAGCAGCTTGGGAGGGGGAGAGGGCTACACCTTC.

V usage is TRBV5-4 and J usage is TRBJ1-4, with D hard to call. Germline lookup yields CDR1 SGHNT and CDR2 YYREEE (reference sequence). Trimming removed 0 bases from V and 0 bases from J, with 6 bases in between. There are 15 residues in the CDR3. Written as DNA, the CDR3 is TGTGCCAGCAGCTTGGCCCGAGCAACTAATGAAAAACTGTTTTTT. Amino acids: CASSLARATNEKLFF.

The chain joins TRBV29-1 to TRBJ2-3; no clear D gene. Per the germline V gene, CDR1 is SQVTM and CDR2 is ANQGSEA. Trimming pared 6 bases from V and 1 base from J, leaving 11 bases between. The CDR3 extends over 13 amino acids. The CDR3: CSVAPIRTDTQYF. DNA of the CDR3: TGCAGCGTCGCGCCCATCCGCACAGATACGCAGTATTTT.

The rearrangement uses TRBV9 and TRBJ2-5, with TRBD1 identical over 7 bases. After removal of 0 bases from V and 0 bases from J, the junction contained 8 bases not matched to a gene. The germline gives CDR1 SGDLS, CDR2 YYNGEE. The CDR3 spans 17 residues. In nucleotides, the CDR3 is TGTGCCAGCAGCGTAGCCGGAACAGGGGTAAACCAAGAGACCCAGTACTTC. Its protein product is CASSVAGTGVNQETQYF.

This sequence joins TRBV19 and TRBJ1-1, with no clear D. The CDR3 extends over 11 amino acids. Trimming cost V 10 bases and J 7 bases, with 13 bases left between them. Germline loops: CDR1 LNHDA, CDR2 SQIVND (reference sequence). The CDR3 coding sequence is TGTGCCAATTCGGAAGGAGGTGAAGCTTTCTTT. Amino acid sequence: CANSEGGEAFF.

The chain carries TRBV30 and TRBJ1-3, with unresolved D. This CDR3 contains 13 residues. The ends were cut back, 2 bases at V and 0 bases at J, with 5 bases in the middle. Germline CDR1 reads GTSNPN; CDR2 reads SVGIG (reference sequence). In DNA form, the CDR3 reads TGTGCCTGGAGTTTGAGCTCTGGAAACACCATATATTTT. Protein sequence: CAWSLSSGNTIYF.

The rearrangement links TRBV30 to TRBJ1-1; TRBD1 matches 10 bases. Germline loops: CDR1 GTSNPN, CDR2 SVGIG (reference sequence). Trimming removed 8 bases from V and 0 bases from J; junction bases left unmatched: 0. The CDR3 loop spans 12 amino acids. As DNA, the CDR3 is TGTGCCGGGACAGGGGTGAACACTGAAGCTTTCTTT. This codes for CAGTGVNTEAFF.